Listed below are T cell receptor beta chains from one sample, sequenced in a study of cytomegalovirus exposure and HLA in healthy donors. Data came from immunoSEQ multiplex PCR; TCRdb stores just in-frame clones and leaves some out. The data hold around 200,000 clones, with 75% observed a single time. Sequenced material: PBMCs. The receptors come from a male donor in good health and CMV-seronegative. Each CDR3 is given with its conserved first and last residue. D genes are given only for firm matches. Size is stated for part of the rows, as once, few or many counts, or as a class when the clone is expanded.

TRBJ2-1 NA NA TRBV12-5 CARIGGLAVRYNEQFF TGTGCGAGAATTGGGGGGCTAGCGGTACGGTACAATGAGCAGTTCTTC
TRBJ1-2 NA NA TRBV28 CASRPQGHYGYTF TGTGCCAGCAGGCCTCAGGGGCATTATGGCTACACCTTC
TRBJ2-5 NA TRBD1 TRBV10-3 CAISDITTGAETQYF TGTGCCATCAGTGATATAACAACAGGGGCAGAGACCCAGTACTTC
TRBJ1-5 once NA TRBV28 CASRSGDGTMKPQHF TGTGCCAGCAGGAGCGGGGACGGAACCATGAAGCCCCAGCATTTT
TRBJ2-1 NA NA TRBV18 CASSPRHRENSYNEQFF TGTGCCAGCTCACCACGTCACAGGGAAAACTCCTACAATGAGCAGTTCTTC
TRBJ1-3 NA NA TRBV19 CASNSGIYSGNTIYF TGTGCCAGTAATTCAGGGATTTACTCTGGAAACACCATATATTTT
TRBJ1-2 NA NA TRBV28 CASRVRQVRASYGYTF TGTGCCAGCAGAGTGAGACAGGTGCGGGCTTCCTATGGCTACACCTTC
TRBJ2-7 NA NA TRBV28 CASSSLGRGVEQYF TGTGCCAGCAGTTCACTAGGGCGCGGGGTCGAGCAGTACTTC
TRBJ2-6 NA NA TRBV9 CASSSTGSGANVLTF TGTGCCAGCAGCTCAACAGGGAGCGGGGCCAACGTCCTGACTTTC
TRBJ1-2 NA NA TRBV28 CASSLQGLGLAGYTF TGTGCCAGCAGTCTCCAGGGTTTGGGCCTCGCAGGCTACACCTTC
TRBJ2-4 NA NA TRBV6-5 CASSPGALAKNIQYF TGTGCCAGCAGTCCAGGGGCACTAGCCAAAAACATTCAGTACTTC
TRBJ1-6 NA NA TRBV11-2 CASSYGDSPLHF TGTGCCAGCAGCTACGGGGATTCACCCCTCCACTTT
TRBJ1-5 NA NA TRBV4-1 CASSQEAFSNQPQHF TGCGCCAGCAGCCAAGAAGCGTTTAGCAATCAGCCCCAGCATTTT
TRBJ1-3 NA NA TRBV28 CASSRPWATSGNTIYF TGTGCCAGCAGTCGCCCTTGGGCAACCTCTGGAAACACCATATATTTT
TRBJ1-1 NA NA TRBV4-3 CASSQAIGSTEAFF TGCGCCAGCAGCCAAGCTATAGGGAGCACTGAAGCTTTCTTT
TRBJ2-3 few TRBD2 TRBV5-4 CASRTQTGGMNTQYF TGTGCCAGCCGCACTCAGACGGGGGGGATGAATACGCAGTATTTT
TRBJ1-5 NA TRBD1 TRBV4-2 CASSLSATGQGNNQPQHF TGTGCCAGCAGCCTTTCAGCCACGGGACAGGGCAACAATCAGCCCCAGCATTTT
TRBJ1-1 NA NA TRBV19 CASSSGRNTEAFF TGTGCCAGTAGTTCAGGAAGGAACACTGAAGCTTTCTTT
TRBJ1-5 NA NA TRBV6-1 CASSEARYSVDSNQPQHF TGTGCCAGCAGTGAAGCGCGGTATAGTGTCGACAGCAATCAGCCCCAGCATTTT
TRBJ1-5 few NA TRBV19 CASSIRSSNQPQHF TGTGCCAGTAGTATTCGGTCTAGCAATCAGCCCCAGCATTTT
TRBJ2-7 NA NA TRBV19 CASSKTGSLGEQYF TGTGCCAGTAGTAAGACAGGATCCTTGGGGGAGCAGTACTTC
TRBJ2-3 NA NA TRBV28 CASSPRTASDTQYF TGTGCCAGCAGTCCTCGGACAGCATCAGATACGCAGTATTTT
TRBJ2-3 NA NA TRBV6-5 CASSSGLGTDTQYF TGTGCCAGCAGTTCGGGATTGGGCACAGATACGCAGTATTTT
TRBJ1-1 NA NA TRBV2 CASSERSGYTEAFF TGTGCCAGCAGTGAAAGGTCAGGGTACACTGAAGCTTTCTTT
TRBJ2-5 NA NA TRBV11-2 CASREGLQETQYF TGTGCCAGCAGGGAGGGATTACAAGAGACCCAGTACTTC
TRBJ2-3 NA TRBD2 TRBV11-1 CASSLARGGYTDTQYF TGTGCCAGCAGCTTAGCTCGGGGGGGGTACACAGATACGCAGTATTTT
TRBJ1-2 NA NA TRBV10-2 CASTFAGPGHYTF TGCGCCAGCACCTTTGCGGGCCCTGGCCACTACACCTTC
TRBJ1-5 NA TRBD1 TRBV6-1 CASTGQGWNQPQHF TGTGCCAGCACCGGACAGGGCTGGAATCAGCCCCAGCATTTT
TRBJ2-2 NA TRBD2 TRBV11-2 CASTSSGGYTGELFF TGTGCCAGCACCTCTAGCGGGGGGTACACCGGGGAGCTGTTTTTT
TRBJ2-5 NA TRBD2 TRBV6-5 CASSYALGGVETQYF TGTGCCAGCAGTTACGCCCTGGGGGGGGTGGAGACCCAGTACTTC
TRBJ1-4 NA NA TRBV30 CAWGIEKLFF TGTGCCTGGGGCATAGAAAAACTGTTTTTT
TRBJ1-2 NA TRBD1 TRBV15 CATSRAATGGYGYTF TGTGCCACCAGCAGAGCCGCTACAGGGGGGTATGGCTACACCTTC
TRBJ2-7 NA NA TRBV7-2 CASSLPSYEQYF TGTGCCAGCAGCTTACCATCCTACGAGCAGTACTTC
TRBJ1-4 NA NA TRBV18 CASSPTAPNEKLFF TGTGCCAGCTCACCGACAGCCCCTAATGAAAAACTGTTTTTT
TRBJ2-3 NA NA TRBV30 CAWNRLTDTQYF TGTGCCTGGAATCGACTCACAGATACGCAGTATTTT
TRBJ1-1 once TRBD1 TRBV28 CASRPRQGAKRNFEAFF TGTGCCAGCAGGCCCCGACAGGGGGCGAAAAGGAATTTTGAAGCTTTCTTT
TRBJ1-6 NA NA TRBV6-5 CASRTRGGRNSPLHF TGTGCCAGCAGGACCCGGGGGGGAAGGAACTCACCCCTCCACTTT
TRBJ2-3 NA TRBD1 TRBV7-9 CASSLVGQGWEYF TGTGCCAGCAGCTTAGTTGGACAGGGGTGGGAGTATTTT
TRBJ1-5 NA NA TRBV6-6 CASSYSRDKGQPQHF TGTGCCAGCAGTTACTCTCGGGACAAGGGTCAGCCCCAGCATTTT
TRBJ2-7 NA NA TRBV6-6 CASDTGQFSYEQYF TGTGCCAGTGACACAGGACAGTTCTCCTACGAGCAGTACTTC
TRBJ2-1 NA TRBD1 TRBV6-5 CASTPGTGSNEQFF TGTGCCAGCACCCCCGGGACAGGGTCTAATGAGCAGTTCTTC
TRBJ2-1 NA TRBD2 TRBV28 CASSPKREWFF TGTGCCAGCAGCCCGAAGCGGGAGTGGTTCTTC
TRBJ1-5 once NA TRBV19 CASSFGLNQPQHF TGTGCCAGTAGCTTCGGTCTCAATCAGCCCCAGCATTTT
TRBJ2-3 once NA TRBV28 CASSFSGSPPTDTQYF TGTGCCAGCAGTTTCTCCGGGTCCCCACCTACAGATACGCAGTATTTT
TRBJ1-2 NA NA TRBV2 CASSPGGTGPNYGYTF TGTGCCAGCAGTCCGGGGGGTACCGGGCCTAACTATGGCTACACCTTC
TRBJ1-1 NA NA TRBV28 CASTSNTEAFF TGTGCCAGCACCTCGAACACTGAAGCTTTCTTT
TRBJ1-1 once NA TRBV30 CAWTQRMGAEAFF TGTGCCTGGACCCAGCGCATGGGAGCTGAAGCTTTCTTT
TRBJ2-1 NA TRBD1 TRBV5-1 CASSPGTGQYNEQFF TGCGCCAGCAGTCCCGGGACAGGGCAATACAATGAGCAGTTCTTC
TRBJ2-5 NA TRBD1 TRBV11-3 CASSLGARGQETQYF TGTGCCAGCAGCTTGGGTGCCAGGGGGCAAGAGACCCAGTACTTC
TRBJ2-2 NA TRBD1 TRBV4-3 CASSQEEGQGTGELFF TGCGCCAGCAGCCAAGAGGAGGGACAGGGGACCGGGGAGCTGTTTTTT
TRBJ1-5 once TRBD1 TRBV30 CAWSAQGDQPQHF TGTGCCTGGAGTGCTCAGGGGGATCAGCCCCAGCATTTT
TRBJ2-5 NA NA TRBV30 CAWSGEAGGRETQYF TGTGCCTGGAGTGGGGAGGCAGGAGGGCGAGAGACCCAGTACTTC
TRBJ2-6 NA NA TRBV9 CASSVGGRSGANVLTF TGTGCCAGCAGCGTAGGAGGCCGCTCTGGGGCCAACGTCCTGACTTTC
TRBJ1-6 few NA TRBV7-9 CASSLIQSDSPLHF TGTGCCAGCAGCTTAATACAGTCGGATTCACCCCTCCACTTT